Here is one TCR beta chain with its context. Assay: immunoSEQ multiplex PCR; the TCRdb copy retains only in-frame clones and omits some. The sample has under 100,000 clones; around four fifths are singletons. The germline CDR1 and CDR2 sequences are SQVTM and ANQGSEA. The CDR3 is 13 residues long. The ends lost 6 bases at V and 2 bases at J; junction bases unmatched: 4. The source of the sample is a study of blood T cell repertoires in COVID-19. The J gene is TRBJ1-2, the V gene TRBV29-1; 9 bases align to TRBD1. The TCR was taken from an elderly man with active or convalescent COVID-19. Sequenced material: peripheral blood. CDR3 residues: CSVVGQGNYGYTF. Here the CDR3 DNA reads TGCAGCGTCGTTGGACAGGGGAACTATGGCTACACCTTC.